The 20 T cell receptor beta chains below all came from one sample that was sequenced in a study of CD4 T cells in relation to SARS-CoV-2 and coronaviruses. The antigens of these receptors remain unknown. Assay: immunoSEQ multiplex PCR; the TCRdb copy retains only in-frame clones and omits some. The sample carries over 40,000 clones, 84% recorded once. Source material: naive CD4+ T cells from PBMCs, cultured in vitro. Subset in this sample: naive CD4+ T cells isolated by negative enrichment. Receptors were obtained from an adult with COVID-19.

V usage is TRBV6-5 and J usage is TRBJ2-2; TRBD1 aligns across 9 bases. Losses at the gene ends were 5 bases for V and 4 bases for J; bases not matched to a gene: 5. This CDR3 spans 15 amino acids. CDR1 is MNHEY and CDR2 is SVGAGI in the germline V gene. The CDR3 protein is CASSRTGAGTGELFF. In DNA form, the CDR3 reads TGTGCCAGCAGTAGGACAGGGGCGGGCACCGGGGAGCTGTTTTTT.

This clone came up a few times. The rearrangement links TRBV7-8 to TRBJ1-1, with D perhaps matching TRBD1 (6 bases). V was clipped by 5 bases and J by 2 bases, with 12 bases between them. CDR3 length equals 14 residues. Germline CDR1 reads SGHVS; CDR2 reads FQNEAQ. The CDR3, as DNA: TGTGCCAGCAGCCGAAGGACAGTAAACACTGAAGCTTTCTTT. This sequence encodes CASSRRTVNTEAFF. Variable domain in full (rest from reference TRBV7-8 and TRBJ1-1): GAGVSQSPRYKVAKRGQDVALRCDPISGHVSLFWYQQALGQGPEFLTYFQNEAQLDKSGLPSDRFFAERPEGSVSTLKIQRTQQEDSAVYLCASSRRTVNTEAFFGQGTRLTVV.

The chain is built from TRBV7-2 and TRBJ2-3; 11 nucleotides match TRBD2. Trimming cost V 1 base and J 6 bases; bases outside gene matches: 15. CDR1 SGHTA and CDR2 FQGNSA come from the germline V gene. The CDR3 is made up of 19 amino acids. CDR3 DNA: TGTGCCAGCAGCTTAGTGAGGCTAGCGGGAGGAGGCATTTGGGATACGCAGTATTTT. Encoded protein: CASSLVRLAGGGIWDTQYF.

The rearrangement joins TRBV3-1 (or the pseudogene TRBV3-2) to TRBJ2-7; 7 bases are shared with TRBD2. CDR1 LGHDT and CDR2 YNNKEL come from the germline V gene (reference sequence). The CDR3 sequence is 13 residues long. Losses at the gene ends were 8 bases for V and 2 bases for J; bases not matched to a gene: 6. The CDR3 DNA reads TGTGCCAGCCAGCGGGACGGGCCCTACGAGCAGTACTTC. Its translation: CASQRDGPYEQYF.

The rearrangement uses TRBV7-9 and TRBJ2-7; no clear D gene. Between the trimmed V and J ends, which lost 4 bases and 7 bases, there was a span of 11 bases. Germline V gives CDR1 SEHNR, CDR2 FQNEAQ (reference sequence). The CDR3 runs 12 residues. CDR3 in amino acids: CASSSEGREQYF. The DNA of the CDR3 is TGTGCCAGCAGCTCAGAAGGTAGGGAGCAGTACTTC.

CDR3 sequence reads: CSAKVNREQPQHF. The CDR3 region has the DNA TGCAGCGCCAAGGTAAACAGAGAACAGCCCCAGCATTTT. This chain links TRBV29-1 with TRBJ1-5; D is ambiguous. The CDR3 runs 13 residues. Trimming stripped 7 bases from V and 7 bases from J, with 17 bases between. Germline V CDR1 and CDR2: SQVTM, ANQGSEA.

This chain uses TRBV27 with TRBJ2-2; D unresolved. CDR1 and CDR2 from the germline V gene are MNHEY and SMNVEV (reference sequence). Between the trimmed V and J ends, which lost 2 bases and 0 bases, there was a span of 7 bases. This CDR3 spans 15 amino acids. CDR3 DNA: TGTGCCAGCAGTTTAAGGTCAGCGAACACCGGGGAGCTGTTTTTT. Translating gives CASSLRSANTGELFF.

The rearrangement joins TRBV2 to TRBJ1-1, with D possibly TRBD1 on 6 matching bases. Trimming pared 4 bases from V and 0 bases from J, leaving 21 bases between. The germline CDR1 and CDR2 sequences are SNHLY and FYNNEI. The CDR3 is 18 residues long. The CDR3 DNA reads as TGTGCCAGCAGTGGGGGACACGGAAAGGGGGGGGTGAACACTGAAGCTTTCTTT. Its protein is CASSGGHGKGGVNTEAFF.

The chain joins TRBV2 to TRBJ2-3; D perhaps matches TRBD2 (7 bases). Germline CDR1 reads SNHLY; CDR2 reads FYNNEI. The CDR3 runs to 15 residues. V gave up 6 bases and J gave up 1 base, with 14 bases separating them. In DNA form, the CDR3 reads TGTGCCAGCAGCGCAGGGGACTATCGCACAGATACGCAGTATTTT. Translation: CASSAGDYRTDTQYF. The full variable domain, in which reference TRBV2 and TRBJ2-3 provide the parts outside the CDR3, is EPEVTQTPSHQVTQMGQEVILRCVPISNHLYFYWYRQILGQKVEFLVSFYNNEISEKSEIFDDQFSVERPDGSNFTLKIRSTKLEDSAMYFCASSAGDYRTDTQYFGPGTRLTVL.

The CDR3 DNA is TGTGCCACCAGTGAAGGGGGTAGTGGCGGGGAGCTGTTTTTT. It yields the protein CATSEGGSGGELFF. The chain combines TRBV24-1 with TRBJ2-2, with a weak D call TRBD1 (6 bases). The CDR3 is 14 amino acids. V shed 4 bases and J shed 7 bases, with 12 bases lying between them. The V gene's germline CDR1 is KGHDR and CDR2 SFDVKD.

The J gene is TRBJ1-1, the V gene TRBV10-3, with D uncertain. Germline V CDR1 and CDR2: ENHRY, SYGVKD. The V gene lost 4 bases and the J gene lost 1 base, with 13 bases spanning the gap. This CDR3 has 15 residues. This CDR3 is CAISGVRAPNTEAFF. CDR3 sequence (DNA): TGTGCCATCAGTGGAGTTAGGGCACCGAACACTGAAGCTTTCTTT.

The chain recombines TRBV27 with TRBJ2-3; 8 bases are a match to TRBD1. From germline, CDR1 is MNHEY and CDR2 SMNVEV (reference sequence). The junction had 10 bases not matched to a gene; V was cut back by 0 bases and J by 5 bases. CDR3 length: 17 residues. In DNA, the CDR3 is TGTGCCAGCAGTTTATCGGACCGGGACAGGCCAGGAGATACGCAGTATTTT. Its translation: CASSLSDRDRPGDTQYF.

CDR3 in DNA: TGTGCCAGCAGCCAAAATCCGGGCCGGACAGATACGCAGTATTTT. Translating gives CASSQNPGRTDTQYF. The chain links TRBV7-3 to TRBJ2-3; D not certain. Germline values: CDR1 SGHTA, CDR2 FQGTGA. The ends were cut back, 5 bases at V and 3 bases at J, with 15 bases in the middle. The CDR3 totals 15 residues.

CDR3 coding DNA: TGTGCCAGTAGTATCGGCGGCCTCCGTAACTATGGCTACACCTTC. Protein product: CASSIGGLRNYGYTF. V gene TRBV19 combines with J gene TRBJ1-2; unclear D gene. CDR1 and CDR2 (germline): LNHDA, SQIVND (reference sequence). This CDR3 comprises 15 residues. Deletions cut 3 bases from V and 1 base from J, with 12 bases between.

The chain joins TRBV25-1 to TRBJ2-1; D is possibly TRBD2 (5 bases). V lost 10 bases, J lost 1 base, and 17 bases lay in between. Germline V gives CDR1 MGHDK, CDR2 SYGVNS. The CDR3 is made up of 15 amino acids. This chain's CDR3 is CATKDTRSSYNEQFF. DNA for the CDR3: TGTGCCACCAAAGATACTAGAAGTTCCTACAATGAGCAGTTCTTC.

The chain carries TRBV2 and TRBJ1-1; D is ambiguous. Germline V gives CDR1 SNHLY, CDR2 FYNNEI. This CDR3 has 14 residues. With 5 bases removed from V and 3 bases from J, the gap between germline ends came to 13 bases. The CDR3 DNA reads TGTGCCAGCAGTCAGTCCCTCGGGGACACTGAAGCTTTCTTT. Its protein is CASSQSLGDTEAFF. The full variable domain, its missing parts supplied by reference TRBV2 and TRBJ1-1, is EPEVTQTPSHQVTQMGQEVILRCVPISNHLYFYWYRQILGQKVEFLVSFYNNEISEKSEIFDDQFSVERPDGSNFTLKIRSTKLEDSAMYFCASSQSLGDTEAFFGQGTRLTVV.

The chain employs TRBV4-1 and TRBJ2-7; maybe TRBD2 (6 bases). V was trimmed by 3 bases and J by 0 bases, leaving 12 bases between them. The germline V gene encodes CDR1 MGHRA and CDR2 YSYEKL. The CDR3 loop spans 15 amino acids. The CDR3 protein is CASSQTRESSYEQYF. The CDR3 nucleotides are TGCGCCAGCAGCCAGACGCGGGAAAGCTCCTACGAGCAGTACTTC.

The genes are TRBV10-3 and TRBJ1-1, with D maybe TRBD1 (5 bases). Germline values: CDR1 ENHRY, CDR2 SYGVKD. V was pared by 3 bases and J by 4 bases, with 12 bases between. The CDR3 contains 14 residues. The CDR3 is CAISDRDQGTEAFF. In DNA, the CDR3 is TGTGCCATCAGTGATAGGGACCAAGGCACTGAAGCTTTCTTT.

The rearrangement uses TRBV2 and TRBJ2-3; 12 positions match TRBD2. The trim removed 5 bases at V and 6 bases at J, leaving 6 bases unmatched. Germline CDR1 and CDR2: SNHLY and FYNNEI. The CDR3 sequence is 15 residues long. The CDR3 region is CASSPLAGGSDTQYF. DNA for the CDR3: TGTGCCAGCAGTCCGCTAGCGGGAGGGAGTGATACGCAGTATTTT.

The CDR3 sequence: CASTRGRINEKLFF. The CDR3 DNA reads TGTGCCAGCACCCGAGGTCGTATTAATGAAAAACTGTTTTTT. The chain links TRBV28 to TRBJ1-4; D call uncertain. Germline CDR1 and CDR2: MDHEN and SYDVKM. The V end was cut by 7 bases, the J end by 4 bases, with 13 bases between. There are 14 residues in the CDR3.